Presented here are 26 T cell receptor beta chains from one specimen sequenced in a study of shared clonotypes between healthy human individuals. Assay used: immunoSEQ multiplex PCR; TCRdb lists only in-frame clones, some missing. In the table there are approximately 940,000 clones, around three quarters of which are singletons. Sequencing input: memory CD4+ T cells sorted from blood. Noted subset: CD45RA-negative fraction. The receptors derive from a young man in good health.

This chain uses TRBV13 with TRBJ1-6; weak D call: TRBD1 (6 bases). The CDR3 extends over 17 amino acids. With 2 bases removed from V and 9 bases from J, the gap between germline ends came to 20 bases. Germline assignment: CDR1 PRHDT and CDR2 FYEKMQ (reference sequence). This chain's CDR3 is CASSLSIGGRSGSPLHF. As DNA, the CDR3 is TGTGCCAGCAGCTTAAGTATTGGGGGCCGGAGTGGTTCACCCCTCCACTTT.

This clone was counted a few times. The chain has TRBV28 and TRBJ1-5; a weak D match, TRBD1 (5 bases). CDR1 and CDR2 from the germline V gene are MDHEN and SYDVKM. V was shortened by 8 bases and J by 6 bases, with 11 bases between the two germline ends. This CDR3 spans 12 amino acids. CDR3 sequence: CASGQGPQPQHF. CDR3 DNA sequence: TGTGCCAGCGGCCAGGGACCTCAGCCCCAGCATTTT.

Note on this clone: A junction end diverges from the germline sequence, so it may reflect a read error. V usage is TRBV19 and J usage is TRBJ1-6, with no clear D. The CDR3 length is 14 residues. The germline V gene encodes CDR1 LNHDA and CDR2 SQIVND (reference sequence). The CDR3 reads CASSIRSSNAPLHF. In nucleotides, the CDR3 is TGTGCCAGTAGTATACGGTCTAGTAATGCACCCCTCCACTTT.

The chain employs TRBV10-3 and TRBJ2-7, with D perhaps matching TRBD1 (8 bases). This CDR3 is 14 amino acids long. Trimming shortened V by 4 bases and J by 4 bases, and 14 bases separated the two germline ends. Germline V gene lookup returns CDR1 ENHRY and CDR2 SYGVKD. CDR3 sequence: CAISAQQGGYEQYF. The CDR3 DNA reads TGTGCCATCAGTGCCCAACAGGGGGGGTACGAGCAGTACTTC.

The chain has TRBV5-1 and TRBJ2-3, with 8 bases that match TRBD1. CDR1 is SGHRS and CDR2 is YFSETQ in the germline V gene. The CDR3 runs to 15 residues. Losses at the gene ends were 4 bases for V and 5 bases for J; bases not matched to a gene: 9. The CDR3 is CASSPTGGAEDTQYF. The CDR3 DNA follows: TGCGCCAGCAGCCCTACAGGGGGAGCGGAAGATACGCAGTATTTT.

The chain has TRBV7-9 and TRBJ2-7; TRBD1 matches at 11 bases. CDR3 length equals 15 residues. The ends lost 5 bases at V and 3 bases at J; junction bases unmatched: 6. The germline V gene encodes CDR1 SEHNR and CDR2 FQNEAQ (reference sequence). The CDR3 sequence: CASSAPGTGGYEQYF. CDR3 bases: TGTGCCAGCAGCGCGCCCGGGACAGGGGGCTACGAGCAGTACTTC.

This clone was counted a few times. V gene TRBV18 combines with J gene TRBJ1-2; D is unresolved. Deletions cut 2 bases from V and 4 bases from J, with 8 bases between. Germline V gene lookup returns CDR1 KGHSH and CDR2 LQKENI. The CDR3 loop spans 13 amino acids. The CDR3 sequence is CASSPEEGYGYTF. In DNA form, the CDR3 reads TGTGCCAGCTCACCAGAGGAGGGCTATGGCTACACCTTC.

The CDR3 loop is CASSLGQGRAPQHF. The CDR3 DNA reads as TGTGCCAGCAGTTTAGGACAGGGAAGAGCTCCCCAGCATTTT. The rearrangement links TRBV28 to TRBJ1-5; the match to TRBD1 covers 8 bases. This CDR3 spans 14 amino acids. Germline V gives CDR1 MDHEN, CDR2 SYDVKM. J lost 10 bases, V lost 2 bases, and 7 bases had no gene match.

The chain combines TRBV28 with TRBJ1-5, with a possible D match to TRBD1 (6 bases). V gave up 6 bases and J gave up 7 bases, with 16 bases separating them. Germline V gene lookup returns CDR1 MDHEN and CDR2 SYDVKM. This CDR3 has 14 amino acids. The CDR3 sequence: CASRLSGEGQPQHF. In nucleotides, the CDR3 is TGTGCCAGCAGACTTTCAGGGGAGGGCCAGCCCCAGCATTTT.

The V gene is TRBV4-2, the J gene TRBJ2-7, with 14 bases that match TRBD2. The CDR3 runs to 16 residues. J lost 3 bases, V lost 1 base, and 2 bases had no gene match. Per the germline V gene, CDR1 is LGHNA and CDR2 is YNFKEQ. The CDR3 sequence is CASSQGLAGGSYEQYF. In DNA, the CDR3 is TGTGCCAGCAGCCAAGGACTAGCGGGGGGGAGCTACGAGCAGTACTTC.

The rearrangement joins TRBV7-3 to TRBJ2-5, with D uncertain. Trimming pared 0 bases from V and 6 bases from J, leaving 8 bases between. The germline V gene encodes CDR1 SGHTA and CDR2 FQGTGA. This CDR3 contains 13 residues. CDR3 residues: CASSLTRGQTQYF. As DNA, the CDR3 is TGTGCCAGCAGCTTAACGCGAGGCCAGACCCAGTACTTC.

This chain connects TRBV6-1 to TRBJ2-7; 9 positions match TRBD1. Germline V gene sequence: CDR1 MNHNS, CDR2 SASEGT. V shed 4 bases and J 7 bases; nucleotides not matched to a gene: 5. The CDR3 sequence is 13 residues long. In nucleotides, the CDR3 is TGTGCCAGCAGTGGTGGACAGGGGCGGGAGCAGTACTTC. Translation: CASSGGQGREQYF.

The rearrangement uses TRBV12-2 and TRBJ1-1. TRBV12-2 is termed a pseudogene. CDR3 size: 16 residues. DNA for the CDR3: TGTGCAAGTCGCTTAGTGGGTGCAGGCGGGAACACTGAAGCTTTCTTT. This sequence encodes CASRLVGAGGNTEAFF.

The CDR3 region is CASSEGYSDTQYF. The CDR3 DNA follows: TGTGCCAGCAGTGAAGGCTATAGTGATACGCAGTATTTT. V is TRBV2 and J is TRBJ2-3, with no clear D. Looked up from germline, CDR1 is SNHLY and CDR2 is FYNNEI. The germline V and J ends were trimmed by 1 base and 6 bases, with 8 bases remaining between them. The CDR3 sequence is 13 residues long.

The chain carries TRBV7-8 and TRBJ1-6; 9 bases align to TRBD1. V shed 7 bases and J 7 bases; nucleotides not matched to a gene: 11. The CDR3 runs 16 residues. Germline loops: CDR1 SGHVS, CDR2 FQNEAQ. CDR3 sequence (DNA): TGTGCCAGCACCATAACCGGGACAGGGATGAATTCACCCCTCCACTTT. Translated, it gives CASTITGTGMNSPLHF.

This clone was found many times. The chain uses TRBV19 and TRBJ2-7; possibly TRBD2 for D (6 bases). CDR3 size: 15 residues. V was cut by 1 base and J by 2 bases, with 12 bases left in between. CDR1 LNHDA and CDR2 SQIVND come from the germline V gene (reference sequence). CDR3 residues: CASSIARAGTYEQYF. The CDR3 DNA reads TGTGCCAGTAGTATAGCCCGGGCGGGGACCTACGAGCAGTACTTC.

This clone has more than one count but fewer than ten. V gene TRBV28 combines with J gene TRBJ1-3, with D uncertain. The V gene's germline CDR1 is MDHEN and CDR2 SYDVKM. CDR3 length equals 15 residues. Trimming stripped 5 bases from V and 0 bases from J, with 11 bases between. The CDR3 spells CASSPPSRSGNTIYF. The CDR3 DNA sequence: TGTGCCAGCAGTCCCCCCAGTCGCTCTGGAAACACCATATATTTT.

The J gene is TRBJ2-1, the V gene TRBV19, with D possibly TRBD1 on 6 matching bases. This CDR3 is 16 amino acids long. The germline V and J ends were trimmed by 5 bases and 3 bases, with 17 bases remaining between them. Germline V gives CDR1 LNHDA, CDR2 SQIVND (reference sequence). The CDR3 loop is CASSPTDRKLYNEQFF. In DNA form, the CDR3 reads TGTGCCAGTAGTCCAACAGACAGGAAACTCTACAATGAGCAGTTCTTC.

This clone came up a few times. This sequence joins TRBV28 and TRBJ2-3; D perhaps matches TRBD2 (5 bases). Trimming cost V 2 bases and J 1 base, with 10 bases left between them. From germline, CDR1 is MDHEN and CDR2 SYDVKM. This CDR3 spans 15 amino acids. The CDR3 DNA sequence: TGTGCCAGCAGTTTAGGACTCCCTGGCACAGATACGCAGTATTTT. It specifies CASSLGLPGTDTQYF.

V and J are TRBV11-2 and TRBJ2-7; 9 bases align to TRBD2. The CDR3 extends over 17 amino acids. The V segment lost 0 bases and the J segment 3 bases; nucleotides outside the gene matches: 9. The germline gives CDR1 SGHAT, CDR2 FQNNGV. The CDR3 loop reads CASSLDSRGSGSYEQYF. Here the CDR3 DNA reads TGTGCCAGCAGCTTAGATTCCCGGGGTAGCGGGAGCTACGAGCAGTACTTC.

CDR3 residues: CASSKGAGQPQHF. As DNA, the CDR3 is TGTGCCAGCAGTAAGGGGGCTGGTCAGCCCCAGCATTTT. The chain uses TRBV2 and TRBJ1-5; 7 nucleotides agree with TRBD1. Looked up from germline, CDR1 is SNHLY and CDR2 is FYNNEI. V gave up 5 bases and J gave up 6 bases; unmatched junction bases: 4. The CDR3 has 13 amino acids.

The V call is TRBV25-1, the J call TRBJ2-1, with D possibly being TRBD2 (5 bases). CDR1 is MGHDK, CDR2 SYGVNS, per germline. The CDR3 is made up of 15 amino acids. Trimming took 6 bases from V and 0 from J, leaving 12 bases between them. The CDR3 region is CASSVLDSSYNEQFF. Written as DNA, the CDR3 is TGTGCCAGCAGCGTACTAGATAGCTCCTACAATGAGCAGTTCTTC. The full variable domain, its missing parts supplied by reference TRBV25-1 and TRBJ2-1, is EADIYQTPRYLVIGTGKKITLECSQTMGHDKMYWYQQDPGMELHLIHYSYGVNSTEKGDLSSESTVSRIRTEHFPLTLESARPSHTSQYLCASSVLDSSYNEQFFGPGTRLTVL.

The chain links TRBV10-1 to TRBJ1-1; D not certain. CDR3 size: 13 residues. The V gene lost 4 bases and the J gene lost 1 base, with 7 bases spanning the gap. Germline CDR1 and CDR2: WNHNN and SYGVQD (reference sequence). The DNA for the CDR3 is TGCGCCAGCAGTGTATCCCCGAACACTGAAGCTTTCTTT. Translating it yields CASSVSPNTEAFF.

This clone has a handful of counts. In the same sample, other DNA sequences code for this CDR3. This chain connects TRBV2 to TRBJ2-7; tentatively, D is TRBD1 (6 bases). CDR3 length: 11 residues. Germline-derived CDR1 and CDR2 are SNHLY and FYNNEI. Deletions cut 9 bases from V and 4 bases from J, with 10 bases between. The CDR3 is CASEGEYEQYF. In DNA form, the CDR3 reads TGTGCCAGTGAGGGGGAATACGAGCAGTACTTC. Drawing the rest from reference TRBV2 and TRBJ2-7, the complete variable domain is EPEVTQTPSHQVTQMGQEVILRCVPISNHLYFYWYRQILGQKVEFLVSFYNNEISEKSEIFDDQFSVERPDGSNFTLKIRSTKLEDSAMYFCASEGEYEQYFGPGTRLTVT.

The chain employs TRBV19 and TRBJ1-1; the D is unclear. V lost 0 bases and J 2 bases, leaving 10 bases between the germline ends. The germline V gene has CDR1 LNHDA and CDR2 SQIVND (reference sequence). The CDR3 has 15 amino acids. For the CDR3, the DNA is TGTGCCAGTAGTATAGAAGGCAGAGATAACACTGAAGCTTTCTTT. It codes for CASSIEGRDNTEAFF.

This chain joins TRBV30 and TRBJ1-3; 7 bases are shared with TRBD1. The CDR3 is 14 amino acids. The J segment lost 5 bases and the V segment lost 0 bases, leaving 4 bases of the junction unmatched. Germline CDR1 GTSNPN, CDR2 SVGIG (reference sequence). CDR3 amino acids: CAWSVLGQRNTIYF. In DNA form, the CDR3 reads TGTGCCTGGAGTGTACTGGGACAGAGAAACACCATATATTTT.